This note documents a single T cell receptor beta chain sequence. Its antigen remains unidentified. The PCR used 60 Vbeta and 13 Jbeta primers. TCRdb keeps only in-frame clones here, not all; method: immunoSEQ multiplex PCR. The repertoire holds about 180,000 clones, with 80% as singletons. The entry originates in a study of cytomegalovirus exposure and HLA in healthy donors. Regarding the study as a whole: The availability of immune exposure information extended only to CMV serostatus. Most TCR sequences were rare, but some public TCRs occurred in many donors. Later on, an analysis found that several of the most significant clusters appeared to be linked to common viral pathogens, which included parvovirus B19.

Per germline, CDR1 SEHNR and CDR2 FQNEAQ (reference sequence). V gave up 1 base and J gave up 5 bases, with 14 bases separating them. The CDR3 has 15 amino acids. Each donor was healthy, and each was a bone marrow donor. Sequencing used PBMCs. The receptor's source is a young man in good health and CMV-seropositive. This chain joins TRBV7-9 and TRBJ1-1; weak D call: TRBD1 (6 bases). The CDR3 nucleotides read TGTGCCAGCAGCTTAGGGGGACACCCTTCGACTGAAGCTTTCTTT. This codes for CASSLGGHPSTEAFF. The full variable domain, its missing parts supplied by reference TRBV7-9 and TRBJ1-1, is DTGVSQNPRHKITKRGQNVTFRCDPISEHNRLYWYRQTLGQGPEFLTYFQNEAQLEKSRLLSDRFSAERPKGSFSTLEIQRTEQGDSAMYLCASSLGGHPSTEAFFGQGTRLTVV.